The entry below describes one T cell receptor beta chain. Repertoires were generated with immunoSEQ multiplex PCR, while TCRdb's copy carries only in-frame clones and drops some. This table has about 81,000 clones, approximately 94% appearing once. These data come from a study of T cell changes during pregnancy in multiple sclerosis. The germline gives CDR1 SGHAT, CDR2 FQNNGV. The J segment lost 2 bases and the V segment lost 4 bases, leaving 11 bases of the junction unmatched. This CDR3 is 17 amino acids long. Here the sequenced sample was peripheral blood, taken in the third trimester of pregnancy. This sequence originates from a female donor with multiple sclerosis, enrolled in a pregnancy study. The chain has TRBV11-2 and TRBJ2-1; 7 positions agree with TRBD2. CDR3: CASSSRGSGGTYNEQFF. CDR3 nucleotides: TGTGCCAGCAGCTCCCGGGGCTCCGGGGGGACCTACAATGAGCAGTTCTTC.